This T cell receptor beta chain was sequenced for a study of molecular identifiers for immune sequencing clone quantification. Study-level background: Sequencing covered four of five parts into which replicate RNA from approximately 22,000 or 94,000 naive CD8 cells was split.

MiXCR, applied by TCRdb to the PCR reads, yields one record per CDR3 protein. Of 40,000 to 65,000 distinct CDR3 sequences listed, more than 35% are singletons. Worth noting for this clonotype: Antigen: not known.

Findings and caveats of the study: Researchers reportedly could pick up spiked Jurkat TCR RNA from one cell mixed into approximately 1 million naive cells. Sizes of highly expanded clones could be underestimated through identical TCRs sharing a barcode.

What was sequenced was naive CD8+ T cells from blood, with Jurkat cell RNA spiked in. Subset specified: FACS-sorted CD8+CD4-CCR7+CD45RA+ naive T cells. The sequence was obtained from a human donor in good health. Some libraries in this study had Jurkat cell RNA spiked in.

The CDR3 is CASRQTGTVNTEAFF. The CDR3 nucleotides read TGTGCCAGCAGGCAAACCGGGACAGTGAACACTGAAGCTTTCTTT. The rearrangement joins TRBV28 to TRBJ1-1; 7 bases map to TRBD1. V lost 6 bases and J lost 0; bases outside the gene matches: 7. The germline CDR1 and CDR2 sequences are MDHEN and SYDVKM. The CDR3 length is 15 residues.